Sequencing of this T cell receptor (beta chain) was carried out in a study of shared clonotypes between healthy human individuals. The CDR3 has 15 amino acids. In germline, CDR1 is SGHNT, CDR2 YENEEA. Trimming took off 3 bases at V and 0 bases at J, with 10 bases between the two ends. As for this clone: Its antigen is currently unknown.

Assay used: immunoSEQ multiplex PCR; TCRdb lists only in-frame clones, some missing. The sample lists 85,000 to 100,000 clones, approximately 70% occurring once. Overall study findings and caveats: Unshared clonotypes carried lower generation probabilities than those common to all four donors. Even with large depth, rarefaction showed that sorted-subset sequencing was incomplete.

The TCR sequence derives from a man aged 25 to 40 in good health. The source material was memory CD8+ T cells sorted from blood. Subset reported: CD45RO+ cells pooled with CCR7-negative TemRA cells. The chain is built from TRBV11-3 and TRBJ2-3; possibly TRBD1 or TRBD2 for D (5 bases each). Here the CDR3 DNA reads TGTGCCAGCAGCTTGGGGACGTTTAGCACAGATACGCAGTATTTT. It is translated as CASSLGTFSTDTQYF.